Many counts were recorded for the clone carrying this T cell receptor beta chain. This record belongs to a study of blood T cells in healthy people across ages. A second PCR, run for about 7 to 11 cycles, used a sample-barcoded 5' primer plus a J-beta primer mix. TCRdb passed the 5' RACE reads through MiXCR, listing each CDR3 protein once. The table includes under 850,000 distinct CDR3 sequences, 36% detected once. The CDR3 has 15 amino acids. J was trimmed by 6 bases and V by 5 bases; bases with no gene match: 4. Germline CDR1 SGHTA, CDR2 FQGTGA. V gene TRBV7-3 combines with J gene TRBJ2-1, with 13 bases lining up with TRBD2. The receptor was derived from a man aged 18 to 30 in good health. Specimen: blood. Here the CDR3 reads CASSPTSGGLNEQFF. In DNA, the CDR3 is TGTGCCAGCAGCCCGACTAGCGGGGGGCTCAATGAGCAGTTCTTC.